These 24 T cell receptor beta chains were sequenced from one sample in a study of blood T cell repertoires in COVID-19. Libraries were prepared by immunoSEQ multiplex PCR; TCRdb keeps only in-frame clonotypes and omits some of them. The table lists 350,000 to 500,000 clones, 88% of them singletons. The sample comprised PBMCs or T cells enriched from blood (not recorded which). Every receptor here comes from a woman aged 18-29 years who had been exposed to COVID-19.

This clone turned up a few times. This chain uses TRBV15 with TRBJ2-5, with D hard to call. This CDR3 region has 14 residues. Germline loops: CDR1 LNHNV, CDR2 YYDKDF (reference sequence). V lost 1 base and J lost 4, with 10 bases in between. CDR3 loop: CATSRGGRRETQYF. DNA of the CDR3: TGTGCCACCAGCAGAGGAGGTAGGCGAGAGACCCAGTACTTC. Full variable domain (missing parts from reference TRBV15 and TRBJ2-5): DAMVIQNPRYQVTQFGKPVTLSCSQTLNHNVMYWYQQKSSQAPKLLFHYYDKDFNNEADTPDNFQSRRPNTSFCFLDIRSPGLGDTAMYLCATSRGGRRETQYFGPGTRLLVL.

V is TRBV5-1 and J is TRBJ2-3; 9 bases line up with TRBD1. This CDR3 has 14 amino acids. V was pared by 2 bases and J by 4 bases, with 2 bases of the junction left unmatched. Per the germline V gene, CDR1 is SGHRS and CDR2 is YFSETQ. CDR3 in amino acids: CASSFGTGPDTQYF. The CDR3 DNA follows: TGCGCCAGCAGCTTCGGGACAGGGCCAGATACGCAGTATTTT.

This rearrangement joins TRBV18 to TRBJ2-1; 7 positions agree with TRBD2. The junction had 3 bases not matched to a gene; V was cut back by 1 base and J by 0 bases. The CDR3 is 16 residues long. Germline CDR1 is KGHSH and CDR2 is LQKENI. The CDR3: CASSPRAGSSYNEQFF. The DNA of the CDR3 is TGTGCCAGCTCACCACGAGCGGGGAGCTCCTACAATGAGCAGTTCTTC.

The chain links TRBV5-1 to TRBJ1-6; D gene ambiguous. The CDR3 loop spans 16 amino acids. CDR1 is SGHRS and CDR2 is YFSETQ in the germline V gene. The V end lost 0 bases, the J end lost 0 bases, and 7 bases lay between the germline ends. CDR3 DNA: TGCGCCAGCAGCTTGGACACCAGCTCCTATAATTCACCCCTCCACTTT. Protein product: CASSLDTSSYNSPLHF.

This chain connects TRBV18 to TRBJ2-7; D remains unclear. CDR1 is KGHSH, CDR2 LQKENI, per germline. CDR3 length: 16 residues. Trimming took off 2 bases at V and 0 bases at J, with 14 bases between the two ends. CDR3 DNA sequence: TGTGCCAGCTCACCAGAGGAACACCGAAGCTCCTACGAGCAGTACTTC. Amino acids: CASSPEEHRSSYEQYF.

The chain employs TRBV3-1 (or the pseudogene TRBV3-2) and TRBJ1-4; D gene ambiguous. Germline CDR1 reads LGHDT; CDR2 reads YNNKEL (reference sequence). V was cut by 4 bases and J by 0 bases, with 9 bases left in between. This CDR3 has 15 residues. CDR3 amino acids: CASSPGGATNEKLFF. Written as DNA, the CDR3 is TGTGCCAGCAGCCCCGGAGGAGCAACTAATGAAAAACTGTTTTTT.

This chain joins TRBV29-1 and TRBJ1-1, with 12 bases identical to TRBD1. The germline CDR1 and CDR2 sequences are SQVTM and ANQGSEA. The CDR3 spans 15 residues. Losses at the gene ends were 5 bases for V and 0 bases for J; bases not matched to a gene: 4. CDR3 DNA sequence: TGCAGCGTTCACCGGGACAGGGGGCTGAACACTGAAGCTTTCTTT. Translating it yields CSVHRDRGLNTEAFF.

This chain joins TRBV4-1 and TRBJ2-1, with 7 bases identical to TRBD2. The CDR3 sequence is 16 residues long. Germline V gives CDR1 MGHRA, CDR2 YSYEKL. Trimming cost V 2 bases and J 5 bases; bases outside gene matches: 9. CDR3 loop: CASSQLPLAAHNEQFF. CDR3 DNA sequence: TGCGCCAGCAGCCAACTCCCCCTAGCGGCCCACAATGAGCAGTTCTTC.

The chain joins TRBV14 to TRBJ2-1; 9 bases are a match to TRBD2. Trimming at V came to 1 base and at J to 6 bases, leaving 1 base not matched to a gene. In germline, CDR1 is SGHDN, CDR2 FVKESK. CDR3 size: 14 residues. The CDR3: CASSQVLAGNEQFF. The CDR3 DNA is TGTGCCAGCAGCCAAGTACTAGCGGGCAATGAGCAGTTCTTC.

The V call is TRBV5-1, the J call TRBJ1-6; D is possibly TRBD1 (5 bases). CDR1 and CDR2 from the germline V gene are SGHRS and YFSETQ. With 1 base removed from V and 1 base from J, the gap between germline ends came to 9 bases. The CDR3 length is 16 residues. CDR3 sequence reads: CASSLRKGSYNSPLHF. The DNA for the CDR3 is TGCGCCAGCAGCTTGAGGAAGGGGTCCTATAATTCACCCCTCCACTTT.

The chain is built from TRBV5-1 and TRBJ1-2; D is undetermined. V was shortened by 0 bases and J by 4 bases, with 7 bases between the two germline ends. Germline CDR1 and CDR2: SGHRS and YFSETQ. The CDR3 runs 13 residues. CDR3 protein: CASSLGEGYGYTF. In DNA, the CDR3 is TGCGCCAGCAGCTTGGGGGAGGGCTATGGCTACACCTTC.

The V and J genes are TRBV28 and TRBJ2-7; D perhaps matches TRBD1 (5 bases). V lost 1 base, J lost 2 bases, and 21 bases lay in between. The CDR3 loop spans 18 amino acids. In germline, CDR1 is MDHEN, CDR2 SYDVKM. The CDR3 DNA reads as TGTGCCAGCAGTTTATCCGTGGTGACAGCCCGACTTACCTACGAGCAGTACTTC. This translates into CASSLSVVTARLTYEQYF. Filled out from reference TRBV28 and TRBJ2-7, the complete variable domain reads DVKVTQSSRYLVKRTGEKVFLECVQDMDHENMFWYRQDPGLGLRLIYFSYDVKMKEKGDIPEGYSVSREKKERFSLILESASTNQTSMYLCASSLSVVTARLTYEQYFGPGTRLTVT.

The chain couples TRBV7-2 to TRBJ2-3; D might be TRBD2 (6 bases). Trimming pared 5 bases from V and 1 base from J, leaving 10 bases between. Germline loops: CDR1 SGHTA, CDR2 FQGNSA. The CDR3 is 14 residues long. This chain's CDR3 is CASSPPGGTDTQYF. Written as DNA, the CDR3 is TGTGCCAGCAGCCCCCCGGGAGGCACAGATACGCAGTATTTT. Combining the CDR3 with reference TRBV7-2 and TRBJ2-3 gives the whole variable domain GAGVSQSPSNKVTEKGKDVELRCDPISGHTALYWYRQSLGQGLEFLIYFQGNSAPDKSGLPSDRFSAERTGGSVSTLTIQRTQQEDSAVYLCASSPPGGTDTQYFGPGTRLTVL.

The chain links TRBV21-1 to TRBJ2-5; the table's D call TRBD1 went unverified against the DNA. TRBV21-1 is given as a pseudogene. This CDR3 spans 17 amino acids. Here the CDR3 reads CASSKVIRDTNQETQYF. The CDR3, as DNA: TGTGCCAGCAGCAAAGTAATCCGGGACACAAACCAAGAGACCCAGTACTTC.

This clone was seen a few times. V gene TRBV5-5 combines with J gene TRBJ2-5, with TRBD1 as a possible D gene (5 bases). This CDR3 has 14 residues. V was clipped by 4 bases and J by 4 bases, with 14 bases between them. From germline, CDR1 is SGHKS and CDR2 YYEKEE (reference sequence). CDR3 DNA: TGTGCCAGCAGCCCCCAAGGGGTATCAGAGACCCAGTACTTC. Protein: CASSPQGVSETQYF.

The J gene is TRBJ2-7, the V gene TRBV28, with 12 nucleotides matching TRBD2. The CDR3 loop spans 16 amino acids. CDR1 and CDR2 (germline): MDHEN, SYDVKM. The V gene end was trimmed by 4 bases and the J gene end by 1 base; junction bases not matched to a gene: 5. The CDR3 DNA is TGTGCCAGCAGTTCCCCCGGACTAGCGGGGTCCTACGAGCAGTACTTC. It encodes CASSSPGLAGSYEQYF.

The chain is built from TRBV7-9 and TRBJ2-5; a possible D gene is TRBD2 (5 bases). Germline CDR1 SEHNR, CDR2 FQNEAQ (reference sequence). Trimming shortened V by 5 bases and J by 2 bases, and 12 bases separated the two germline ends. The length of the CDR3 is 14 residues. In DNA, the CDR3 is TGTGCCAGCAGCCTCCGGACTCTTCAAGAGACCCAGTACTTC. It yields the protein CASSLRTLQETQYF.

The chain carries TRBV3-1 (or the pseudogene TRBV3-2) and TRBJ2-4; 7 positions agree with TRBD2. Per germline, CDR1 LGHDT and CDR2 YNNKEL (reference sequence). This CDR3 comprises 16 residues. Unmatched junction bases numbered 10, after V lost 0 bases and J lost 8 bases. CDR3 amino acids: CASSQDVWEGRDIQYF. The CDR3 coding sequence is TGTGCCAGCAGCCAAGATGTGTGGGAGGGCCGGGACATTCAGTACTTC.

This chain links TRBV7-3 with TRBJ1-1, with 7 bases aligning to TRBD1. The CDR3 runs to 13 residues. With 5 bases clipped from V and 6 bases from J, the junction kept 6 bases outside the gene matches. CDR1 is SGHTA, CDR2 FQGTGA, per germline. The CDR3 here is CASSPDRASEAFF. The CDR3 bases are TGTGCCAGCAGCCCCGACAGGGCCTCTGAAGCTTTCTTT.

As DNA, the CDR3 is TGTGCCAGCAGGTTTGATCCGAGCTCTGGAAACACCATATATTTT. Translated: CASRFDPSSGNTIYF. The V call is TRBV2, the J call TRBJ1-3; no definite D call. Looked up from germline, CDR1 is SNHLY and CDR2 is FYNNEI. The CDR3 is made up of 15 amino acids. The germline V and J ends were trimmed by 6 bases and 0 bases, with 12 bases remaining between them.

The chain employs TRBV5-6 and TRBJ2-1; 7 bases align to TRBD1. The germline CDR1 and CDR2 sequences are SGHDT and YYEEEE. The V and J ends lost 4 bases and 9 bases, in that order; junction bases with no gene match: 7. The CDR3 covers 13 residues. In DNA form, the CDR3 reads TGTGCCAGCAGCCCCGACAGGGAGATTGAGCAGTTCTTC. It specifies CASSPDREIEQFF.

The V gene is TRBV5-1, the J gene TRBJ2-3; TRBD2 agrees at 10 bases. Germline V gives CDR1 SGHRS, CDR2 YFSETQ. V lost 2 bases, J lost 5 bases, and 11 bases stayed unmatched. This CDR3 has 17 residues. This CDR3 is CASSFLESGGAVDTQYF. In DNA, the CDR3 is TGCGCCAGCAGCTTCCTTGAAAGCGGGGGGGCCGTAGATACGCAGTATTTT. Filled out from reference TRBV5-1 and TRBJ2-3, the complete variable domain reads KAGVTQTPRYLIKTRGQQVTLSCSPISGHRSVSWYQQTPGQGLQFLFEYFSETQRNKGNFPGRFSGRQFSNSRSEMNVSTLELGDSALYLCASSFLESGGAVDTQYFGPGTRLTVL.

The V call is TRBV7-9, the J call TRBJ2-2; D gene unclear. V lost 1 base and J 1 base, leaving 10 bases between the germline ends. This CDR3 has 16 residues. CDR1 SEHNR and CDR2 FQNEAQ come from the germline V gene (reference sequence). CDR3 residues: CASSLDWALNTGELFF. The CDR3 DNA is TGTGCCAGCAGCTTAGACTGGGCCTTGAACACCGGGGAGCTGTTTTTT.

The chain combines TRBV7-8 with TRBJ2-3; TRBD1 matches 9 bases. This CDR3 has 15 amino acids. V lost 2 bases and J lost 4; bases outside the gene matches: 4. CDR1 and CDR2 (germline): SGHVS, FQNEAQ. The DNA of the CDR3 is TGTGCCAGCAGCTTACGGGACAGGGCGCCAGATACGCAGTATTTT. Amino acid sequence: CASSLRDRAPDTQYF. Drawing the rest from reference TRBV7-8 and TRBJ2-3, the complete variable domain is GAGVSQSPRYKVAKRGQDVALRCDPISGHVSLFWYQQALGQGPEFLTYFQNEAQLDKSGLPSDRFFAERPEGSVSTLKIQRTQQEDSAVYLCASSLRDRAPDTQYFGPGTRLTVL.